This T cell receptor (beta chain) was documented in a study of cytomegalovirus exposure and HLA in healthy donors. Germline CDR1 is MDHEN and CDR2 is SYDVKM. CDR3 length: 15 residues. In regard to this clone: Its antigen is currently unknown.

Broader study findings: Whilst most TCR sequences proved rare, a subset of public TCRs occurred across many donors. Highly shared variants forming one cluster were likely a sequencing artifact. Further analysis was carried out later, and it showed several of the most significant clusters appearing linked to common viral pathogens.

Amplification used 60 Vbeta primers and 13 Jbeta primers. Here immunoSEQ multiplex PCR was the method, and the copy in TCRdb shows in-frame clones only, minus some. Of about 150,000 clones listed, roughly 80% were seen once; the top ten hold more than 1.5%. Sequencing was done on a sample of PBMCs. V and J are TRBV28 and TRBJ2-5, with 9 positions matching TRBD2. TRBJ2-7 explains the end of the DNA better; the J call may be wrong. This receptor was obtained from a man younger than 35 in good health and CMV-seronegative. As DNA, the CDR3 is TGTGCCAGCAGTTTATTAGCGGGAGTAGTAGGCGAGCAGTACTTC. Translating it yields CASSLLAGVVGEQYF.